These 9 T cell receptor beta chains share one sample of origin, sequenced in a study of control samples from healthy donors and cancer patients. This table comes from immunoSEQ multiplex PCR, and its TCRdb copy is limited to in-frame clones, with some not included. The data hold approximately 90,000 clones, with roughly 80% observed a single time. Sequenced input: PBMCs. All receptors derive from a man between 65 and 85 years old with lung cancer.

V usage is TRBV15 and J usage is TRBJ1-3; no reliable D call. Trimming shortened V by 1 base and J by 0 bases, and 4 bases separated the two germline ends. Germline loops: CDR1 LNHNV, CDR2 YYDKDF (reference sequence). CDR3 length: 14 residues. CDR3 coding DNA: TGTGCCACCAGCAGAGGGGGCTCTGGAAACACCATATATTTT. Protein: CATSRGGSGNTIYF. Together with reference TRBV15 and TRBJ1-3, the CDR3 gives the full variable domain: DAMVIQNPRYQVTQFGKPVTLSCSQTLNHNVMYWYQQKSSQAPKLLFHYYDKDFNNEADTPDNFQSRRPNTSFCFLDIRSPGLGDTAMYLCATSRGGSGNTIYFGEGSWLTVV.

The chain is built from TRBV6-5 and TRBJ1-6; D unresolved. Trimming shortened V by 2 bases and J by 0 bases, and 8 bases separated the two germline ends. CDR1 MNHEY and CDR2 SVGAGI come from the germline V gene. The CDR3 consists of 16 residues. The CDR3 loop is CASSYGLSSYNSPLHF. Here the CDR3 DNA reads TGTGCCAGCAGTTACGGACTGAGCTCCTATAATTCACCCCTCCACTTT.

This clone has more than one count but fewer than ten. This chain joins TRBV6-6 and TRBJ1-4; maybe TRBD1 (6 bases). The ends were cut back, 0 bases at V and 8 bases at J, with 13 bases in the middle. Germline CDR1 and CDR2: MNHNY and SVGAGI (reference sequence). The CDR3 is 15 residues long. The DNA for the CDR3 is TGTGCCAGCAGTTACTCGGGCCGAAGGGGGGAAAAACTGTTTTTT. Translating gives CASSYSGRRGEKLFF.

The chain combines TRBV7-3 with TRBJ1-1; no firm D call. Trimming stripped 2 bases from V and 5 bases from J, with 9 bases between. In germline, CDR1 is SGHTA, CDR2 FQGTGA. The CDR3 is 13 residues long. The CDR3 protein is CASSLWIGTEAFF. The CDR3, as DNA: TGTGCCAGCAGCTTATGGATCGGGACTGAAGCTTTCTTT. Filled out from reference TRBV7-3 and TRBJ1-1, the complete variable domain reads GAGVSQTPSNKVTEKGKYVELRCDPISGHTALYWYRQSLGQGPEFLIYFQGTGAADDSGLPNDRFFAVRPEGSVSTLKIQRTERGDSAVYLCASSLWIGTEAFFGQGTRLTVV.

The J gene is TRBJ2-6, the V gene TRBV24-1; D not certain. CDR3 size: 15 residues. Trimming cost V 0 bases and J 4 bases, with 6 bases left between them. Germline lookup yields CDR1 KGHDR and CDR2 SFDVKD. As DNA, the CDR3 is TGTGCCACCAGTGATTTGCGGGTCGGGGCCAACGTCCTGACTTTC. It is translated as CATSDLRVGANVLTF.

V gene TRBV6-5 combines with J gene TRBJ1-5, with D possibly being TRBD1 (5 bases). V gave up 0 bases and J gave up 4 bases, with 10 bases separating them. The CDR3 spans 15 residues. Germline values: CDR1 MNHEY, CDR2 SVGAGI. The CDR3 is CASSYSRGKNQPQHF. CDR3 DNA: TGTGCCAGCAGTTACTCGAGGGGTAAGAATCAGCCCCAGCATTTT.

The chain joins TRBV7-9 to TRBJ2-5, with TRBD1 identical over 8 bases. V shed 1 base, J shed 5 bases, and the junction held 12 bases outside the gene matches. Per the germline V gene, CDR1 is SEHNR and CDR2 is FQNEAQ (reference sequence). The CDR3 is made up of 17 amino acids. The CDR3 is CASSLVTADRVRETQYF. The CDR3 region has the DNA TGTGCCAGCAGCTTAGTAACGGCGGACAGGGTTCGGGAGACCCAGTACTTC.

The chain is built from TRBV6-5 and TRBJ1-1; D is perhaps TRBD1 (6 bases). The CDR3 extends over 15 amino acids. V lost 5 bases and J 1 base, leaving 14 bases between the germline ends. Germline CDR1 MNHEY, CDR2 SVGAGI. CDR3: CASSPPGAANTEAFF. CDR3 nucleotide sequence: TGTGCCAGCAGTCCACCAGGGGCCGCGAACACTGAAGCTTTCTTT.

DNA of the CDR3: TGTGCCAGCAGCTTAGCCGGAGGGGGCCAGAACACCGGGGAGCTGTTTTTT. This sequence encodes CASSLAGGGQNTGELFF. The chain recombines TRBV11-3 with TRBJ2-2; D possibly corresponds to TRBD1 (7 bases). This CDR3 has 17 residues. Trimming removed 1 base from V and 1 base from J, with 13 bases in between. CDR1 SGHNT and CDR2 YENEEA come from the germline V gene.